This T cell receptor (beta chain) was recorded in a study of vaccination and CD4 T cells after COVID-19. Germline V gene data show CDR1 as MNHNS and CDR2 as SASEGT. Trimming took off 3 bases at V and 5 bases at J, with 17 bases between the two ends. This CDR3 is built from 15 residues. Turning to this clonotype: Antigen specificity is unknown.

The treatment is: roughly ten-day PBMC culture with coronavirus spike peptide pools or control peptides (ViraFEST assay). Points from the study as a whole: Convalescent patients' clones that were vaccine-specific were spike mono-reactive in 304 of 307 cases.

Scientists ran DNA taken from cultured CD4+ T cells through the Oncomine TCR Beta short-read assay for sequencing. TCRdb fed the PCR reads into MiXCR, producing one record per CDR3 protein. Of about 19,000 distinct CDR3 sequences in the sample, over 55% were seen once. This specimen consisted of CD4+ T cells from blood, cultured in vitro, obtained after SARS-CoV-2 vaccination. The V call is TRBV6-1, the J call TRBJ2-7; no clear D gene. This sequence originates from a human donor who had recovered from COVID-19. CDR3 in amino acids: CASSDLGISIHEQYF. The CDR3 DNA sequence: TGTGCCAGCAGTGATTTGGGCATTTCGATCCACGAGCAGTACTTC.